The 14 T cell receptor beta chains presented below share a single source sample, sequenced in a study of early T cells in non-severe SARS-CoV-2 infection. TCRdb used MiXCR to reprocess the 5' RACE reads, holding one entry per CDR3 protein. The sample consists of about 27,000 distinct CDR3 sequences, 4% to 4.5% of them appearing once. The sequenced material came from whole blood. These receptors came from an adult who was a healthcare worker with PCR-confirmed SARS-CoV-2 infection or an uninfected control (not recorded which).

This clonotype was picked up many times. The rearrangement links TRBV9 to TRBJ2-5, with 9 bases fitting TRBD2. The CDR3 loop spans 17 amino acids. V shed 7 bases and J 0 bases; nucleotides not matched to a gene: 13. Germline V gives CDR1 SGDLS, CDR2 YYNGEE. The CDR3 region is CASGRGLARSYQETQYF. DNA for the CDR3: TGTGCCAGCGGGCGAGGACTAGCGCGATCTTACCAAGAGACCCAGTACTTC. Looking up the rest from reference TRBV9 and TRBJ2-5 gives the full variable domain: DSGVTQTPKHLITATGQRVTLRCSPRSGDLSVYWYQQSLDQGLQFLIQYYNGEERAKGNILERFSAQQFPDLHSELNLSSLELGDSALYFCASGRGLARSYQETQYFGPGTRLLVL.

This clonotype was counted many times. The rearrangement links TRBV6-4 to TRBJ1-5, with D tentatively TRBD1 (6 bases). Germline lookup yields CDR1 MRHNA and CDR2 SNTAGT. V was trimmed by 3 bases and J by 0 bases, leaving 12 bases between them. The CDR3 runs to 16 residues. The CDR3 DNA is TGTGCCAGCAGTGAAGCGGGACAACATAGCAATCAGCCCCAGCATTTT. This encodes CASSEAGQHSNQPQHF.

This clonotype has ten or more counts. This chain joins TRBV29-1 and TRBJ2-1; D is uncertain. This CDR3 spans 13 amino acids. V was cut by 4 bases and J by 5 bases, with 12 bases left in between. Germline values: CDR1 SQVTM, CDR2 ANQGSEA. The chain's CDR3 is CSVGIMGNNEQFF. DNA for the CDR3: TGCAGCGTTGGAATCATGGGAAACAATGAGCAGTTCTTC.

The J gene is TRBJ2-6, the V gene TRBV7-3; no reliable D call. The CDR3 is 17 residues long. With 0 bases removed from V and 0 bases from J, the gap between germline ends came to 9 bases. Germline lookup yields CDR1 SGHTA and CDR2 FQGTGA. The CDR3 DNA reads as TGTGCCAGCAGCTTAACAGTTTCCTCCTCTGGGGCCAACGTCCTGACTTTC. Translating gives CASSLTVSSSGANVLTF.

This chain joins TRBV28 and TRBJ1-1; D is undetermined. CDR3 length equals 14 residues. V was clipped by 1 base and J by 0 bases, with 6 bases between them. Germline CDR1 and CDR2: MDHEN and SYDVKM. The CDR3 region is CASSLLHMNTEAFF. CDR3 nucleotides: TGTGCCAGCAGTTTATTGCACATGAACACTGAAGCTTTCTTT.

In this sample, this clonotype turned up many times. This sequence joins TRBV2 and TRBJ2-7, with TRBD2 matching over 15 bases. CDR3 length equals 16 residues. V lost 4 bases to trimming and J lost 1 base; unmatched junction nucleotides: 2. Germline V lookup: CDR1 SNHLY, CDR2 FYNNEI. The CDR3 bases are TGTGCCAGCAGTGTAGGACTAGCGGGAGGGTCCTACGAGCAGTACTTC. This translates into CASSVGLAGGSYEQYF.

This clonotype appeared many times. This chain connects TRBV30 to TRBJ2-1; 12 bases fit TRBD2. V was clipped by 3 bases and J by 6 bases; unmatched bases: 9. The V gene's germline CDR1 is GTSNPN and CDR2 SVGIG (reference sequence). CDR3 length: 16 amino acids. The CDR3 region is CAWSSVTSGRFNEQFF. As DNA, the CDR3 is TGTGCCTGGAGCTCCGTGACTAGCGGGAGATTCAATGAGCAGTTCTTC.

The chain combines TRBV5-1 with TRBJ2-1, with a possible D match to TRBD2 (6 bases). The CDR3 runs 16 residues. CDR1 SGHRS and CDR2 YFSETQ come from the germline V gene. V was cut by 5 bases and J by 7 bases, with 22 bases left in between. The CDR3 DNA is TGCGCCAGCAGACACCCGACTAGTCACCAAAGAAATGAGCAGTTCTTC. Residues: CASRHPTSHQRNEQFF.

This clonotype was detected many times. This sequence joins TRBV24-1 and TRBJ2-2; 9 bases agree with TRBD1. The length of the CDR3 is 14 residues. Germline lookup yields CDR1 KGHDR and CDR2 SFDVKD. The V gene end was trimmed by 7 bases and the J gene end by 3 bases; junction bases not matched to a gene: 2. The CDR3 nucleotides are TGTGCCACCAGGAGGACAGGGGACACCGGGGAGCTGTTTTTT. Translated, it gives CATRRTGDTGELFF.

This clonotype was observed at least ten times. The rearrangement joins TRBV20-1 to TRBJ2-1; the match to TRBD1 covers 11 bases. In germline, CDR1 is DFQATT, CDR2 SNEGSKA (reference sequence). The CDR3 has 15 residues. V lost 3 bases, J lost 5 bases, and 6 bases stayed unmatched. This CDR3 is CSARRDRGIDNEQFF. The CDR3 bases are TGCAGTGCTAGGAGGGACAGGGGGATCGACAATGAGCAGTTCTTC.

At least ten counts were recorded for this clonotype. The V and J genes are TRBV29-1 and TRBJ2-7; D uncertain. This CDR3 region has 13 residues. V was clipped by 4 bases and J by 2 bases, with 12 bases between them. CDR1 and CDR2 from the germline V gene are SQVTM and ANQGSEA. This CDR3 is CSVVDEKPYEQYF. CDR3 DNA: TGCAGCGTTGTTGACGAAAAGCCCTACGAGCAGTACTTC.

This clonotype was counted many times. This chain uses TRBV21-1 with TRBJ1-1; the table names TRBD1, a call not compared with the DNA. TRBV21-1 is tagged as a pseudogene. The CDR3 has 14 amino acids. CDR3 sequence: CASSGTEYGTEAFF. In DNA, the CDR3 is TGTGCCAGCAGTGGGACAGAGTATGGGACTGAAGCTTTCTTT.

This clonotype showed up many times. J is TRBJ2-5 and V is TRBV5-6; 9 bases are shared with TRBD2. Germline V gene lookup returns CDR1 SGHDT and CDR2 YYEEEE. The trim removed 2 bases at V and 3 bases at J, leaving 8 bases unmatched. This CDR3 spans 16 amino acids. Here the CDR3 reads CASSFRSLAGEETQYF. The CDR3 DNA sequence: TGTGCCAGCAGCTTCCGGAGTTTAGCGGGAGAAGAGACCCAGTACTTC.

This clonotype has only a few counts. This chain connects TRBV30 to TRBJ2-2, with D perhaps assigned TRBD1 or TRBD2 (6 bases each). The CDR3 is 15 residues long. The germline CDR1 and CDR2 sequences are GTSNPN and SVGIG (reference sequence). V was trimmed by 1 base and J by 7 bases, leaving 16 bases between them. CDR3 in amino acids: CAWSGIGGASGELFF. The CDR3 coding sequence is TGTGCCTGGAGTGGAATCGGGGGCGCGAGCGGGGAGCTGTTTTTT.